The rows below give T cell receptor beta chains drawn from one sample of a study of identical twins. TCRdb re-called the 5' RACE reads with MiXCR, one entry per CDR3 protein. Here the sample spans around 500,000 distinct CDR3 sequences, about 14% being singletons. The data were also submitted as part of a second study, on yellow fever vaccine responses in identical twins.

Sequencing input: CD4+ T cells sorted from blood. The receptor source for this set is a woman between 18 and 29 years old in good health. CDR3s include the opening cysteine and the closing phenylalanine or tryptophan. Each record gives: clone size, J gene, V gene, D gene, CDR3 protein, CDR3 DNA. The D gene is left open where the match is weak. Size values are once, few and many counts, or a class for expanded clones, and some rows have none.

abundance: .
j_gene: TRBJ2-1
v_gene: TRBV7-9
d_gene: TRBD2
CDR3aa: CASRIAGYNEQFF
CDR3nt: TGTGCCAGCAGGATAGCGGGATACAATGAGCAGTTCTTC

abundance: few
j_gene: TRBJ1-5
v_gene: TRBV7-9
d_gene: TRBD1
CDR3aa: CASSLDNRGVQPQHF
CDR3nt: TGTGCCAGCAGCTTAGATAACAGGGGAGTTCAGCCCCAGCATTTT

abundance: .
j_gene: TRBJ2-7
v_gene: TRBV28
d_gene: TRBD2
CDR3aa: CASSLARAGEYEQYF
CDR3nt: TGTGCCAGCAGTTTAGCTCGAGCGGGAGAGTACGAGCAGTACTTC

abundance: .
j_gene: TRBJ2-1
v_gene: TRBV7-2
d_gene: .
CDR3aa: CASSLDFGQEQFF
CDR3nt: TGTGCCAGCAGCTTAGATTTCGGCCAGGAGCAGTTCTTC

abundance: few
j_gene: TRBJ2-6
v_gene: TRBV6-5
d_gene: .
CDR3aa: CASSYAGETGANVLTF
CDR3nt: TGTGCCAGCAGTTACGCAGGGGAAACTGGGGCCAACGTCCTGACTTTC

abundance: .
j_gene: TRBJ2-1
v_gene: TRBV7-9
d_gene: TRBD2
CDR3aa: CASSPGTSRFNEQFF
CDR3nt: TGTGCCAGCAGCCCTGGGACTAGCAGGTTCAATGAGCAGTTCTTC

abundance: .
j_gene: TRBJ2-1
v_gene: TRBV6-5
d_gene: .
CDR3aa: CASSYRAGRGDEQFF
CDR3nt: TGTGCCAGCAGTTACCGAGCGGGCCGAGGCGATGAGCAGTTCTTC

abundance: .
j_gene: TRBJ2-5
v_gene: TRBV24-1
d_gene: TRBD1
CDR3aa: CATSDSTGRETQYF
CDR3nt: TGTGCCACCAGTGACTCGACAGGGAGAGAGACCCAGTACTTC

abundance: few
j_gene: TRBJ2-1
v_gene: TRBV19
d_gene: TRBD2
CDR3aa: CASSIEASGRMVGEQFF
CDR3nt: TGTGCCAGTAGTATAGAAGCTAGCGGGAGGATGGTTGGCGAGCAGTTCTTC

abundance: few
j_gene: TRBJ2-3
v_gene: TRBV2
d_gene: TRBD2
CDR3aa: CASSQEGLAGGYTQYF
CDR3nt: TGTGCCAGCAGTCAAGAGGGACTAGCGGGGGGCTATACGCAGTATTTT

abundance: few
j_gene: TRBJ2-1
v_gene: TRBV10-2
d_gene: TRBD1
CDR3aa: CASRGQPYNEQFF
CDR3nt: TGCGCCAGCAGGGGACAGCCCTACAATGAGCAGTTCTTC

abundance: few
j_gene: TRBJ2-7
v_gene: TRBV20-1
d_gene: .
CDR3aa: CSARAESSYEQYF
CDR3nt: TGCAGTGCTAGGGCCGAGAGTTCCTACGAGCAGTACTTC

abundance: many
j_gene: TRBJ2-6
v_gene: TRBV4-2
d_gene: .
CDR3aa: CASSQFTGTTPGANVLTF
CDR3nt: TGTGCCAGCAGCCAATTCACCGGGACAACTCCTGGGGCCAACGTCCTGACTTTC

abundance: .
j_gene: TRBJ1-2
v_gene: TRBV10-3
d_gene: .
CDR3aa: CAISESKSGAVGYTF
CDR3nt: TGTGCCATCAGTGAGTCGAAGTCGGGGGCGGTTGGCTACACCTTC

abundance: .
j_gene: TRBJ2-5
v_gene: TRBV6-4
d_gene: .
CDR3aa: CASSWPGGIGETQYF
CDR3nt: TGTGCCAGCAGCTGGCCTGGGGGAATTGGGGAGACCCAGTACTTC

abundance: few
j_gene: TRBJ1-3
v_gene: TRBV3-1
d_gene: .
CDR3aa: CASSQFQPLWFGNTIYF
CDR3nt: TGTGCCAGCAGCCAATTCCAACCCCTCTGGTTCGGAAACACCATATATTTT

abundance: few
j_gene: TRBJ1-1
v_gene: TRBV7-2
d_gene: .
CDR3aa: CASSPRGGGNTEAFF
CDR3nt: TGTGCCAGCAGCCCCCGTGGGGGGGGGAACACTGAAGCTTTCTTT

abundance: few
j_gene: TRBJ2-7
v_gene: TRBV6-2/TRBV6-3
d_gene: .
CDR3aa: CASLGRLRADYEQYF
CDR3nt: TGTGCCAGCCTGGGCCGTTTGAGGGCGGACTACGAGCAGTACTTC

abundance: few
j_gene: TRBJ2-7
v_gene: TRBV14
d_gene: TRBD2
CDR3aa: CASSQDRTSGTYEQYF
CDR3nt: TGTGCCAGCAGCCAAGATCGCACTAGCGGAACCTACGAGCAGTACTTC

abundance: once
j_gene: TRBJ2-7
v_gene: TRBV3-1
d_gene: TRBD1
CDR3aa: CATSLPGQGGHEQYF
CDR3nt: TGTGCCACCAGCCTTCCGGGACAGGGAGGCCACGAGCAGTACTTC

abundance: few
j_gene: TRBJ2-5
v_gene: TRBV7-2
d_gene: .
CDR3aa: CAGGGGETQYF
CDR3nt: TGTGCCGGAGGGGGCGGGGAGACCCAGTACTTC

abundance: few
j_gene: TRBJ2-2
v_gene: TRBV3-1
d_gene: TRBD2
CDR3aa: CASSQEWRTSGGANTGELFF
CDR3nt: TGTGCCAGCAGCCAAGAGTGGAGGACTAGCGGGGGAGCGAACACCGGGGAGCTGTTTTTT

abundance: few
j_gene: TRBJ2-2
v_gene: TRBV19
d_gene: .
CDR3aa: CASSIEGYTGELFF
CDR3nt: TGTGCCAGTAGTATTGAAGGGTACACCGGGGAGCTGTTTTTT

abundance: .
j_gene: TRBJ2-7
v_gene: TRBV7-2
d_gene: TRBD1
CDR3aa: CASSPYSGTGGSEQYF
CDR3nt: TGTGCCAGCAGCCCTTACTCCGGGACAGGGGGCTCCGAGCAGTACTTC

abundance: few
j_gene: TRBJ2-2
v_gene: TRBV19
d_gene: .
CDR3aa: CASSSAGNTGELFF
CDR3nt: TGTGCCAGTAGTAGCGCGGGAAACACCGGGGAGCTGTTTTTT

abundance: few
j_gene: TRBJ2-1
v_gene: TRBV11-2
d_gene: .
CDR3aa: CASSRGAEQFF
CDR3nt: TGTGCCAGCAGCCGCGGGGCCGAGCAGTTCTTC